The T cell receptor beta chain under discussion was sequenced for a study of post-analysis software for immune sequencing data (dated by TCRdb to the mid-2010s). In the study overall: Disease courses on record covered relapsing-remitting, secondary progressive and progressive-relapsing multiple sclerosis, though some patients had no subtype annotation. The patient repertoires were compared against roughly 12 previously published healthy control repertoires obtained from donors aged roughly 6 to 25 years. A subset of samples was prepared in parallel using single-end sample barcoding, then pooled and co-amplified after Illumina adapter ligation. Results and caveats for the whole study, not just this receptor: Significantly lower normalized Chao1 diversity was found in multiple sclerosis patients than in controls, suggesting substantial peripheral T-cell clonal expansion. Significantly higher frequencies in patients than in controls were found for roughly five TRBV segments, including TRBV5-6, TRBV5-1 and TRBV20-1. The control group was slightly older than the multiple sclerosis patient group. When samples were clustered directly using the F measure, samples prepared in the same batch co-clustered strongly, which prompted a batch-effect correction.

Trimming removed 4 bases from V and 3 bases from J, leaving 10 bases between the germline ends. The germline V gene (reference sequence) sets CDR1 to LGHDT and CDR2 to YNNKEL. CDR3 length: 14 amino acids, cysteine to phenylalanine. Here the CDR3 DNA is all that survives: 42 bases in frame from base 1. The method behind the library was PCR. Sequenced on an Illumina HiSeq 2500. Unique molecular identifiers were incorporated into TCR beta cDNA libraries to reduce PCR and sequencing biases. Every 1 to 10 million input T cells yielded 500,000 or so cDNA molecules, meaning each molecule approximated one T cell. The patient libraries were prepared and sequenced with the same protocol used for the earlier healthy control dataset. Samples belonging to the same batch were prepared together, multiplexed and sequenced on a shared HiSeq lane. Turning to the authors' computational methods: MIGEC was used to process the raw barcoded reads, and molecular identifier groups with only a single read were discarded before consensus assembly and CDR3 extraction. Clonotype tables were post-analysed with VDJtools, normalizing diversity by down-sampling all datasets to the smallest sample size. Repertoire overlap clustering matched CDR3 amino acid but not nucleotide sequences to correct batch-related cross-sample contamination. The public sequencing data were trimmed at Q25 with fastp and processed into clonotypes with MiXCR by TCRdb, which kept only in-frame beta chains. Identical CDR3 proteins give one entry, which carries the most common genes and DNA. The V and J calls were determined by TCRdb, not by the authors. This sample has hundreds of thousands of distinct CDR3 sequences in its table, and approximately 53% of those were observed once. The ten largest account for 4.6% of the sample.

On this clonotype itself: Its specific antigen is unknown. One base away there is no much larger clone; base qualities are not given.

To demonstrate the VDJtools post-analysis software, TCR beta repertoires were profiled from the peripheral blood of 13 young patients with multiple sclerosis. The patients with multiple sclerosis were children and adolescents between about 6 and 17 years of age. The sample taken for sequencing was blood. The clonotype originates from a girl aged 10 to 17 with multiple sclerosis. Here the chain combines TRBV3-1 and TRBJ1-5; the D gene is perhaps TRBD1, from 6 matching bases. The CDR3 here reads CASSRGGNNQPQHF. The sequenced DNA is TGTGCCAGCAGCCGAGGGGGTAACAATCAGCCCCAGCATTTT.